The next 13 T cell receptor beta chains were all read from a single sample in a study of T-cell reconstitution after alpha-beta-depleted transplantation in children. This sample's TCRbeta library carried unique molecular identifier barcodes. TCRdb fed the PCR reads into MiXCR, producing one record per CDR3 protein. The table has some 830,000 distinct CDR3 sequences, approximately 15% seen once; the top ten hold 5%. The sample here was PBMCs, mostly from graft donor cells, taken 360 days after TCRalphabeta/CD19-depleted stem cell transplant. These receptors all stem from a male patient under 18 who had a stem cell transplant for acute lymphoblastic leukemia, so the T cells may come from the graft donor.

The J gene is TRBJ2-3, the V gene TRBV11-2, with D possibly being TRBD1 (6 bases). Per germline, CDR1 SGHAT and CDR2 FQNNGV. Trimming shortened V by 1 base and J by 6 bases, and 11 bases separated the two germline ends. This CDR3 spans 14 amino acids. This CDR3 reads CASSLAWGLDTQYF. The CDR3 bases are TGTGCCAGCAGCTTAGCTTGGGGGCTGGATACGCAGTATTTT.

This clonotype came up many times. The chain carries TRBV12-3 or TRBV12-4 and TRBJ2-2; either TRBD1 or TRBD2 may fit D (5 bases each). This CDR3 is built from 15 residues. The ends were cut back, 3 bases at V and 1 base at J, with 9 bases in the middle. The CDR3 sequence: CASSLRGENTGELFF. The CDR3 DNA is TGTGCCAGCAGTTTGAGGGGCGAGAACACCGGGGAGCTGTTTTTT.

Note on this clonotype: This sequence may be a read error, since a much larger clone differs from it by one base. The genes are TRBV4-1 and TRBJ1-1; D gene unclear. Trimming pared 1 base from V and 0 bases from J, leaving 12 bases between. Germline CDR1 reads MGHRA; CDR2 reads YSYEKL. The CDR3 length is 16 residues. DNA for the CDR3: TGCGCCAGCAGCCAAGTAATGGAACTTATGAACACTGAAGCTTTCTTT. Translated, it gives CASSQVMELMNTEAFF.

This clonotype has a count of ten or more. V and J are TRBV5-1 and TRBJ2-3, with 8 bases that match TRBD2. The CDR3 is 15 residues long. CDR1 and CDR2 (germline): SGHRS, YFSETQ. The junction had 6 bases not matched to a gene; V was cut back by 2 bases and J by 4 bases. CDR3 amino acids: CASSLAAGEADTQYF. The CDR3 nucleotides read TGCGCCAGCAGCTTAGCAGCGGGAGAAGCAGATACGCAGTATTTT.

This rearrangement joins TRBV4-1 to TRBJ2-7; 13 positions match TRBD2. Germline CDR1 is MGHRA and CDR2 is YSYEKL. The CDR3 extends over 16 amino acids. The junction had 8 bases not matched to a gene; V was cut back by 3 bases and J by 6 bases. CDR3 DNA sequence: TGCGCCAGCAGCCAGCCCACTAGCGGGAGGGCCCTCGAGCAGTACTTC. Translation: CASSQPTSGRALEQYF.

A few counts support this clonotype. This chain joins TRBV20-1 and TRBJ2-7; 9 bases are shared with TRBD2. V dropped 4 bases and J dropped 4; count of bases not matched to a gene: 5. Germline V lookup: CDR1 DFQATT, CDR2 SNEGSKA (reference sequence). The CDR3 sequence is 13 residues long. The DNA for the CDR3 is TGCAGTGCTATTCCGGGACTAGCATACGAGCAGTACTTC. Translating it yields CSAIPGLAYEQYF.

The sample holds many counts of this clonotype. V gene TRBV5-1 combines with J gene TRBJ2-5; D remains ambiguous. Germline CDR1 is SGHRS and CDR2 is YFSETQ. This CDR3 has 15 residues. Trimming took 0 bases from V and 2 from J, leaving 11 bases between them. The CDR3 DNA follows: TGCGCCAGCAGCTTGGTGTTGACAAGGCAAGAGACCCAGTACTTC. It yields the protein CASSLVLTRQETQYF.

The chain recombines TRBV7-2 with TRBJ2-3; 7 positions agree with TRBD2. Looked up from germline, CDR1 is SGHTA and CDR2 is FQGNSA. V shed 6 bases, J shed 4 bases, and the junction held 13 bases outside the gene matches. The CDR3 length is 16 residues. CDR3 protein: CASRLRTRLAADTQYF. In DNA, the CDR3 is TGTGCCAGCAGACTCCGGACTAGGTTAGCAGCAGATACGCAGTATTTT.

J is TRBJ2-5 and V is TRBV6-1; D uncertain. This CDR3 is 14 amino acids long. V was pared by 6 bases and J by 5 bases, with 16 bases between. CDR1 is MNHNS, CDR2 SASEGT, per germline. CDR3 bases: TGTGCCAGCAGAAAGGGAACTTCGTCCGAGACCCAGTACTTC. Translating it yields CASRKGTSSETQYF.

The rearrangement links TRBV5-1 to TRBJ1-2; tentatively, D is TRBD1 (5 bases). The V gene lost 4 bases and the J gene lost 10 bases, with 14 bases spanning the gap. The CDR3 loop spans 12 amino acids. Per germline, CDR1 SGHRS and CDR2 YFSETQ. Here the CDR3 reads CASSGTVGLYTF. The CDR3 DNA sequence: TGCGCCAGCAGCGGGACGGTGGGGCTCTACACCTTC.

The V gene is TRBV5-4, the J gene TRBJ2-1; 9 positions match TRBD2. Germline CDR1 reads SGHNT; CDR2 reads YYREEE (reference sequence). Trimming cost V 0 bases and J 9 bases; bases outside gene matches: 13. The CDR3 is 17 residues long. CDR3 protein: CASSLGGSGSPSGEQFF. The CDR3 DNA reads TGTGCCAGCAGCTTGGGTGGTAGCGGGAGCCCGAGTGGTGAGCAGTTCTTC.

V and J are TRBV2 and TRBJ2-2; no reliable D call. V gave up 2 bases and J gave up 2 bases, with 15 bases separating them. Germline V gene data show CDR1 as SNHLY and CDR2 as FYNNEI. This CDR3 has 17 amino acids. DNA for the CDR3: TGTGCCAGCAGTGAAAACCCCCAGGCAATAAACACCGGGGAGCTGTTTTTT. Translation gives CASSENPQAINTGELFF. Complete variable domain (other parts from reference TRBV2 and TRBJ2-2): EPEVTQTPSHQVTQMGQEVILRCVPISNHLYFYWYRQILGQKVEFLVSFYNNEISEKSEIFDDQFSVERPDGSNFTLKIRSTKLEDSAMYFCASSENPQAINTGELFFGEGSRLTVL.

Remarks on this clonotype: A much larger clonotype is one base distant, so this may be a read error. This chain connects TRBV11-2 to TRBJ2-1; 12 positions agree with TRBD2. Germline V gene lookup returns CDR1 SGHAT and CDR2 FQNNGV. This CDR3 comprises 15 residues. This CDR3 reads CACSFRLAGASEQFF. CDR3 coding DNA: TGTGCCTGCAGCTTTCGACTAGCGGGAGCTTCTGAGCAGTTCTTC.